The rows below give T cell receptor beta chains drawn from one sample of a study of T cells in Graves' hyperthyroidism and ophthalmopathy. TCRdb recomputed calls from the multiplex PCR reads with MiXCR, one row per CDR3 protein. The sample has around 690,000 distinct CDR3 sequences, approximately 15% seen once. The material sequenced was blood. The receptors were sampled from a man aged 50-59 years with Graves' hyperthyroidism. The CDR3 runs from the conserved cysteine through the conserved F or W. A D gene is named only where the DNA matches it firmly. Some rows mark clone size as missing; the rest say once, few, many or name a class of expanded clone.

V gene	J gene	D gene	clone size	CDR3 DNA	CDR3 protein
TRBV20-1	TRBJ2-5	.	few	TGCAGTGCTAGACCAGGGGAACAAGAGACCCAGTACTTC	CSARPGEQETQYF
TRBV9	TRBJ2-1	.	.	TGTGCCAGCAGCAAGGACAGTTCAACGTCCTACAATGAGCAGTTCTTC	CASSKDSSTSYNEQFF
TRBV10-3	TRBJ1-2	.	.	TGTGCCATCAGTGATGATGGGAATGGCTACACCTTC	CAISDDGNGYTF
TRBV7-3	TRBJ1-3	.	many	TGTGCCAGCAGCCCCTGGACGTCTGGAAACACCATATATTTT	CASSPWTSGNTIYF
TRBV28	TRBJ2-5	.	many	TGTGCCAGCAGGGAGGACATTTTCATGGAGACCCAGTACTTC	CASREDIFMETQYF
TRBV7-2	TRBJ1-2	.	.	TGTGCCAGCAGGGTCAGGGGTGGAGCGGGGGTCTATGGCTACACCTTC	CASRVRGGAGVYGYTF
TRBV10-3	TRBJ1-4	.	many	TGTGCCACCTCTGGACACACGGATGAAAAACTGTTTTTT	CATSGHTDEKLFF
TRBV6-1	TRBJ1-6	.	many	TGTGCCAGCAGTGAAGCCACCGGGGCTTCACCCCTCCACTTT	CASSEATGASPLHF
TRBV15	TRBJ1-5	.	many	TGTGCCACCAGCAGAGAACAGGGACAGCCCCAGCATTTT	CATSREQGQPQHF
TRBV10-1	TRBJ2-7	TRBD1	few	TGCGCCAGCAGTGACCCGGGACAGGGTTACGAGCAGTACTTC	CASSDPGQGYEQYF
TRBV27	TRBJ2-7	TRBD2	many	TGTGCCAGCAGTTCCTCGGCTAGCGGTTCCTACGAGCAGTACTTC	CASSSSASGSYEQYF
TRBV3-1	TRBJ1-2	.	many	TGTGCCAGCAGAAAGGGCCCGGCTGGCTACACCTTC	CASRKGPAGYTF
TRBV6-1	TRBJ1-6	TRBD1	many	TGTGCCAGCAGTCTCGGACAGGGATCACCCCTCCACTTT	CASSLGQGSPLHF
TRBV28	TRBJ2-7	TRBD2	many	TGTGCCAGCAGCCGGACTAGCGGACCCTACGAGCAGTACTTC	CASSRTSGPYEQYF
TRBV5-6	TRBJ2-5	.	many	TGTGCCAGCAGCTTGAACCAAGAGACCCAGTACTTC	CASSLNQETQYF
TRBV2	TRBJ2-1	TRBD1	many	TGTGCCAGCAGCGGGACAGGGTCTGGGGATGAGCAGTTCTTC	CASSGTGSGDEQFF
TRBV11-2	TRBJ2-1	.	many	TGTGCCAGCAGCTTCGAAGGCGAGAATGAGCAGTTCTTC	CASSFEGENEQFF